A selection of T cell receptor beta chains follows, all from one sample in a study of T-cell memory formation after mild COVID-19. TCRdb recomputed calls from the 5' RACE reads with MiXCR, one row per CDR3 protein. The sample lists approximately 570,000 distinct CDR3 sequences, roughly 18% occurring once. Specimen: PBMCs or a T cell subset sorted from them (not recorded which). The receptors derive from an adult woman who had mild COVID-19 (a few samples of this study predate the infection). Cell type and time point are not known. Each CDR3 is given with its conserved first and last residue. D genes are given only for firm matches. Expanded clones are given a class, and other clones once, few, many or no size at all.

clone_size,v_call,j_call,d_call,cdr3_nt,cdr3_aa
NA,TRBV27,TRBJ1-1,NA,TGTGCCAGCTTCGAGCCCCCTCTCACAGGGAACACTGAAGCTTTCTTT,CASFEPPLTGNTEAFF
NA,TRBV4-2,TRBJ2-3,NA,TGTGCCAGCAGCCAAGGACGGGCGCCCACAGATACGCAGTATTTT,CASSQGRAPTDTQYF
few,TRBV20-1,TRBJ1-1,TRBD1,TGCAGTGCTAGTTGGGACAGGGGAGGGGCTGAAGCTTTCTTT,CSASWDRGGAEAFF
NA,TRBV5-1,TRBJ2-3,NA,TGCGCCAGCAGCTTGACCAGGGATTTGGATACGCAGTATTTT,CASSLTRDLDTQYF
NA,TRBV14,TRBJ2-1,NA,TGTGCCAGCAGCCAGATAGGAGAGGGCTCCTACAATGAGCAGTTCTTC,CASSQIGEGSYNEQFF
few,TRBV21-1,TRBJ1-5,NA,TGTGCCAGCACAGGGGCCCTCTCAGGGGCTCAGCCCCAGCATTTT,CASTGALSGAQPQHF
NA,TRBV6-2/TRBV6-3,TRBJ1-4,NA,TGTGCCAGCAGTTACTCGAGAGGGACGGTTGGTGAAAAACTGTTTTTT,CASSYSRGTVGEKLFF
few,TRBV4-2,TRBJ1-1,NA,TGTGCCAGCAGCCAAGATTGGGGCAAACGGGGTATAAACCTGGACACTGAAGCTTTCTTT,CASSQDWGKRGINLDTEAFF
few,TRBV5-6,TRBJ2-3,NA,TGTGCCAGCAGCTTGACACGTGGACTACGCACAGATACGCAGTATTTT,CASSLTRGLRTDTQYF
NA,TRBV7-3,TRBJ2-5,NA,TGTGCCAGCAGCTCGCCAGGAGGGGGAAAGACCCAGTACTTC,CASSSPGGGKTQYF
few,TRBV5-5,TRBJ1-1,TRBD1,TGTGCCAGCAGCTGGGTAACAGGGGGCACTGAAGCTTTCTTT,CASSWVTGGTEAFF
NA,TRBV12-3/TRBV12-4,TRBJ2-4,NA,TGTGCCAGCAGCCCTACTGGCGAGGCCAAAAACATTCAGTACTTC,CASSPTGEAKNIQYF
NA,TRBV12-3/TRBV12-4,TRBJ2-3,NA,TGTGCCAGCAGTTTGAGAGATCTACTGGTCGGCACAGATACGCAGTATTTT,CASSLRDLLVGTDTQYF
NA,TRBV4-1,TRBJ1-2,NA,TGCGCCAGCAGCCCTCCCACCTGGCAATCCCGCTATGGCTACACCTTC,CASSPPTWQSRYGYTF
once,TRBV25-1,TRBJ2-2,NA,TGTGCCAGCAGTGCCCCAGGCGGGACTCCTCTCTCCGGGGAGCTGTTTTTT,CASSAPGGTPLSGELFF
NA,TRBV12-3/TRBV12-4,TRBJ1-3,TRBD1,TGTGCCAGCAGTGGCCGGGACAGGGGAGGAAACACCATATATTTT,CASSGRDRGGNTIYF
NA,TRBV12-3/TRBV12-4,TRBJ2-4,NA,TGTGCCAGCAGTTATGGGGGCGGAGGAGCCAAAAACATTCAGTACTTC,CASSYGGGGAKNIQYF
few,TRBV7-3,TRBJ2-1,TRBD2,TGTGCCAGCATCAGTCCGGGACTAGCGGGACATTTGAGCTCCTACAATGAGCAGTTCTTC,CASISPGLAGHLSSYNEQFF
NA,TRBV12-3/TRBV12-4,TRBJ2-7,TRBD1,TGTGCCAGCAGTAGGACCGGGACAGGGGGAAGGGAGCAGTACTTC,CASSRTGTGGREQYF
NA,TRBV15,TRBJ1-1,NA,TGTGCCACCACACTAGACAAGAACACTGAAGCTTTCTTT,CATTLDKNTEAFF
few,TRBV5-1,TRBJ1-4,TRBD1,TGCGCCAGCAGCTGGGGGGACAGGAGTAATGAAAAACTGTTTTTT,CASSWGDRSNEKLFF
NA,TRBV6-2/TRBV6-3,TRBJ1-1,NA,TGTGCCAGCAGTCAAACAGGGCCCACTGAAGCTTTCTTT,CASSQTGPTEAFF
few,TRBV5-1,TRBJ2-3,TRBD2,TGCGCCAGCAGCTTGGGGGGACTAGCGGGGGTCACAGATACGCAGTATTTT,CASSLGGLAGVTDTQYF
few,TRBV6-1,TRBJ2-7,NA,TGTGCCAGCACCTCATCGTCCCCGGAGCAGTACTTC,CASTSSSPEQYF
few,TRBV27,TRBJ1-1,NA,TGTGCCAGCAGTCCCCACAGGAGCAAGAACACTGAAGCTTTCTTT,CASSPHRSKNTEAFF
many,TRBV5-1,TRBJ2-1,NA,TGCGCCAGCAGCTTGGCAAGGACTGGGGACAATGAGCAGTTCTTC,CASSLARTGDNEQFF
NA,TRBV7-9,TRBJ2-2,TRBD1,TGTGCCAGCAGCTTAGTTGGACAGGCGAACACCGGGGAGCTGTTTTTT,CASSLVGQANTGELFF
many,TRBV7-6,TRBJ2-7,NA,TGTGCCAGCAGCCAAATGGGACGCGACTACGAGCAGTACTTC,CASSQMGRDYEQYF
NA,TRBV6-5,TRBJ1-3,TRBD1,TGTGCCAGCAGTTACTCGAAGAGGGACAGGGCTGGAAACACCATATATTTT,CASSYSKRDRAGNTIYF
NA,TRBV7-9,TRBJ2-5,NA,TGTGCCAGCAGCTACAGACGAGCGCGGGATGGTGTCCAAGAGACCCAGTACTTC,CASSYRRARDGVQETQYF
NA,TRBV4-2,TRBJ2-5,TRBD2,TGTGCCAGCAGCCAAGATTTGGTTAGCGGGGGTACGAAGACCCAGTACTTC,CASSQDLVSGGTKTQYF
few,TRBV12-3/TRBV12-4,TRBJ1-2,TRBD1,TGTGCCAGCGGACAGGGGGGCAAAGGTGGCTACACCTTC,CASGQGGKGGYTF
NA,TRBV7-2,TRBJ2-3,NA,TGTGCCAACAGCTTAGGGGGGCCTACGCAGTATTTT,CANSLGGPTQYF